Below are 20 T cell receptor beta chains sequenced from a single sample in a study of regulatory T cells in long-lasting Graves disease. The time point: newly diagnosed GD, antithyroid drugs for less than 3 months. The TCR library was prepared using RNA isolated from PBMCs. Building of the TCR beta libraries involved iRepertoire HTBI primers and Arm-PCR of CDR3 regions. MiXCR, run by TCRdb on the multiplex PCR reads, gives a single entry per CDR3 protein. The sample holds 440,000 or so distinct CDR3 sequences; roughly 15% are singletons and the top ten take roughly a tenth. Separately, the same data were catalogued under a study of T cells in Graves' hyperthyroidism and ophthalmopathy.

This specimen consisted of peripheral blood mononuclear cells (PBMCs), obtained at new diagnosis, from a patient treated with antithyroid drugs. The source of these receptors is a woman in her 30s with Graves disease.

The rearrangement uses TRBV20-1 and TRBJ2-5; D may correspond to TRBD1 or TRBD2 (6 bases each). The V gene's germline CDR1 is DFQATT and CDR2 SNEGSKA (reference sequence). The V gene lost 4 bases and the J gene lost 1 base, with 19 bases spanning the gap. The CDR3 loop spans 16 amino acids. The CDR3 is CSAKVGAGTTQETQYF. The DNA for the CDR3 is TGCAGTGCTAAAGTGGGGGCGGGAACCACCCAAGAGACCCAGTACTTC.

This clonotype showed up many times. J is TRBJ2-5 and V is TRBV20-1; D ambiguous. V was cut by 4 bases and J by 1 base, with 10 bases left in between. The CDR3 loop spans 13 amino acids. Germline CDR1 and CDR2: DFQATT and SNEGSKA (reference sequence). The CDR3: CSAKAPGQETQYF. In nucleotides, the CDR3 is TGCAGTGCTAAAGCACCTGGCCAAGAGACCCAGTACTTC.

This clonotype was recorded a few times. The V and J genes are TRBV10-3 and TRBJ2-3; 8 bases match TRBD1. V lost 6 bases and J lost 2; bases outside the gene matches: 10. Germline lookup yields CDR1 ENHRY and CDR2 SYGVKD. CDR3 length: 16 amino acids. The CDR3 loop is CAIRGAGGRVTDTQYF. CDR3 DNA sequence: TGTGCCATCAGGGGGGCAGGGGGCCGGGTCACAGATACGCAGTATTTT.

The V gene is TRBV14, the J gene TRBJ2-1; 8 nucleotides line up with TRBD1. Looked up from germline, CDR1 is SGHDN and CDR2 is FVKESK. The CDR3 consists of 14 residues. V dropped 5 bases and J dropped 6; count of bases not matched to a gene: 6. The CDR3 sequence: CASSGQGLGNEQFF. The CDR3 DNA follows: TGTGCCAGCAGCGGACAGGGTTTAGGCAATGAGCAGTTCTTC. The variable domain in full, with the rest retrieved from reference TRBV14 and TRBJ2-1, is EAGVTQFPSHSVIEKGQTVTLRCDPISGHDNLYWYRRVMGKEIKFLLHFVKESKQDESGMPNNRFLAERTGGTYSTLKVQPAELEDSGVYFCASSGQGLGNEQFFGPGTRLTVL.

This clonotype was counted at least ten times. This rearrangement joins TRBV2 to TRBJ2-1, with 14 bases that match TRBD2. V lost 5 bases, J lost 12 bases, and 9 bases stayed unmatched. In germline, CDR1 is SNHLY, CDR2 FYNNEI. This CDR3 comprises 15 residues. As DNA, the CDR3 is TGTGCCAGCAGTACCTCGGGGACTAGCGGGGGTACGCAGTTCTTC. Its protein is CASSTSGTSGGTQFF.

The CDR3 loop reads CASSQVVLAGGYEQFF. The CDR3 region has the DNA TGCGCCAGCAGCCAAGTCGTGTTGGCGGGAGGCTACGAGCAGTTCTTC. The genes are TRBV4-1 and TRBJ2-1; 8 nucleotides match TRBD2. The CDR3 extends over 16 amino acids. Trimming removed 1 base from V and 10 bases from J; junction bases left unmatched: 12. Germline assignment: CDR1 MGHRA and CDR2 YSYEKL.

The genes are TRBV28 and TRBJ1-2; D is perhaps TRBD1 (6 bases). Trimming cost V 6 bases and J 8 bases, with 19 bases left between them. The CDR3 consists of 14 residues. The germline V gene has CDR1 MDHEN and CDR2 SYDVKM. The CDR3 sequence: CASSFGGQARGYTF. The CDR3 nucleotides read TGTGCCAGCAGCTTTGGGGGGCAGGCTCGAGGCTACACCTTC.

This clonotype showed up just a few times. V gene TRBV19 combines with J gene TRBJ1-2; D is unresolved. The length of the CDR3 is 14 residues. Deletions cut 3 bases from V and 0 bases from J, with 8 bases between. The germline V gene encodes CDR1 LNHDA and CDR2 SQIVND (reference sequence). The CDR3 nucleotides read TGTGCCAGTAGTATCCGGGGAGCTAACTATGGCTACACCTTC. This translates into CASSIRGANYGYTF.

This clonotype was observed at least ten times. The CDR3 DNA sequence: TGTGCCATCAGCTCTTCGGGACAAACAAACTATGGCTACACCTTC. Encoded protein: CAISSSGQTNYGYTF. This chain uses TRBV10-3 with TRBJ1-2, with D perhaps matching TRBD1 (6 bases). V lost 6 bases and J lost 2, with 16 bases in between. CDR1 ENHRY and CDR2 SYGVKD come from the germline V gene. This CDR3 spans 15 amino acids.

For this clonotype: Since a far larger clone is one base different, this is likely a read error. This sequence joins TRBV11-3 and TRBJ2-1; weak D call: TRBD2 (6 bases). V was clipped by 2 bases and J by 10 bases, with 15 bases between them. Looked up from germline, CDR1 is SGHNT and CDR2 is YENEEA. The CDR3 consists of 14 residues. The CDR3 here is CASSLSAGPYEQFF. CDR3 DNA sequence: TGTGCCAGCAGCTTATCCGCGGGACCCTACGAGCAGTTCTTC.

Many counts were recorded for this clonotype. The chain recombines TRBV19 with TRBJ2-5, with D tentatively TRBD1 or TRBD2 (5 bases each). This CDR3 is 14 amino acids long. V lost 5 bases, J lost 5 bases, and 15 bases lay in between. CDR1 is LNHDA, CDR2 SQIVND, per germline (reference sequence). The CDR3 bases are TGTGCCAGTAGTTCCGGGGCCAATTGGGAGACCCAGTACTTC. Translating it yields CASSSGANWETQYF.

This clonotype was recorded at least ten times. This chain joins TRBV28 and TRBJ2-1; TRBD1 matches 8 bases. The CDR3 covers 15 residues. Unmatched junction bases numbered 5, after V lost 5 bases and J lost 2 bases. Germline V gene sequence: CDR1 MDHEN, CDR2 SYDVKM. The CDR3 spells CASSPDRGPYNEQFF. Written as DNA, the CDR3 is TGTGCCAGCAGTCCAGACAGGGGCCCCTACAATGAGCAGTTCTTC.

This clonotype was counted at least ten times. The rearrangement joins TRBV5-1 to TRBJ1-4; D may be TRBD1 (6 bases). This CDR3 spans 16 amino acids. V lost 1 base to trimming and J lost 4 bases, with 14 bases between them. Per the germline V gene, CDR1 is SGHRS and CDR2 is YFSETQ. The CDR3 is CASSLRSGQNNEKLFF. In nucleotides, the CDR3 is TGCGCCAGCAGCTTGAGATCAGGACAGAATAATGAAAAACTGTTTTTT.

This clonotype was detected many times. The genes are TRBV30 and TRBJ2-7; D is uncertain. The CDR3 sequence is 12 residues long. Per germline, CDR1 GTSNPN and CDR2 SVGIG (reference sequence). Deletions cut 1 base from V and 5 bases from J, with 9 bases between. The CDR3 DNA is TGTGCCTGGAGTGAGGGTGAAAACGAGCAGTACTTC. This sequence encodes CAWSEGENEQYF.

Comments on this clonotype: With a much larger clone just one base away, this may be a read error. V and J are TRBV28 and TRBJ2-7, with TRBD2 matching 8 bases. V lost 5 bases, J lost 4 bases, and 16 bases stayed unmatched. CDR1 and CDR2 (germline): MDHEN, SYDVKM. The CDR3 is 17 amino acids. CDR3: CASSRISGTRIPYEQYF. In DNA form, the CDR3 reads TGTGCCAGCAGTCGGATTAGCGGGACTCGGATTCCATACGAGCAGTACTTC.

This clonotype has more than one count but fewer than ten. This clone may be a read error of a much larger clone one base away. The chain carries TRBV10-3 and TRBJ2-1; D tentatively fits TRBD1 or TRBD2 (6 bases each). The CDR3 spans 15 residues. Looked up from germline, CDR1 is ENHRY and CDR2 is SYGVKD. The CDR3 region is CAIGGAGSSYNEQSF. As DNA, the CDR3 is TGTGCCATCGGGGGCGCGGGGAGCTCCTACAATGAGCAGTCCTTC.

This clonotype occurred many times. Germline and junction disagree at one end, which may indicate a read error. The chain carries TRBV5-1 and TRBJ1-5; no firm D call. Germline V CDR1 and CDR2: SGHRS, YFSETQ. CDR3 length: 14 residues. The CDR3 is CASSLDSSNQPQHF. CDR3 coding DNA: TGTGCCAGCAGTTTGGACTCGAGCAATCAGCCCCAGCATTTT.

Ten or more counts support this clonotype. The J gene is TRBJ2-7, the V gene TRBV18; D gene uncertain. In germline, CDR1 is KGHSH, CDR2 LQKENI. Trimming took off 3 bases at V and 11 bases at J, with 17 bases between the two ends. CDR3 length: 13 residues. The CDR3 region is CASSPSQGALEYF. CDR3 sequence (DNA): TGTGCCAGCTCACCCTCCCAAGGAGCCTTGGAGTACTTC.

This clonotype was recorded a few times. The chain couples TRBV9 to TRBJ2-6; perhaps D is TRBD1 or TRBD2 (5 bases each). The length of the CDR3 is 18 residues. Trimming removed 5 bases at V and 1 base at J, with 19 bases between. CDR1 and CDR2 (germline): SGDLS, YYNGEE. The CDR3 DNA follows: TGTGCCAGCAGTCGTAGAGGGAGTGGGGCGTCTGGGGCCAACGTCCTGACTTTC. Its protein product is CASSRRGSGASGANVLTF. The full variable domain, with the rest looked up from reference TRBV9 and TRBJ2-6, is DSGVTQTPKHLITATGQRVTLRCSPRSGDLSVYWYQQSLDQGLQFLIQYYNGEERAKGNILERFSAQQFPDLHSELNLSSLELGDSALYFCASSRRGSGASGANVLTFGAGSRLTVL.

Many counts were recorded for this clonotype. At one end the junction does not follow the germline gene, possibly because of a read error. This chain joins TRBV5-1 and TRBJ2-5; 10 nucleotides line up with TRBD2. CDR1 and CDR2 from the germline V gene are SGHRS and YFSETQ. The CDR3 has 15 amino acids. CDR3 protein: CASSLGLAEQETQYF. CDR3 DNA sequence: TGTGCCAGCAGCCTCGGACTAGCGGAGCAAGAGACCCAGTACTTC.